Each of the 2 T cell receptor beta chains below was sequenced from the same sample in a study of T cells in Graves' hyperthyroidism and ophthalmopathy. Amplification of TCR beta CDR3 regions was performed using RNA transcripts as template. The primer set for the first-round RT-PCR of the TCR CDR3 was HTBI. From the multiplex PCR reads, TCRdb called clonotypes with MiXCR, one entry per CDR3 protein. Among almost 600,000 distinct CDR3 sequences listed, approximately 44% were seen once. Sequencing input: peripheral blood or thyroid tissue (not recorded which). Receptor source: a woman under 30 with Graves' hyperthyroidism.

The chain couples TRBV7-3 to TRBJ1-6, with 7 bases aligning to TRBD1. CDR1 is SGHTA and CDR2 is FQGTGA in the germline V gene. With 5 bases clipped from V and 7 bases from J, the junction kept 5 bases outside the gene matches. This CDR3 spans 14 amino acids. The CDR3 sequence is CASSRTGANSPLHF. The CDR3 bases are TGTGCCAGCAGCCGTACAGGGGCGAATTCACCCCTCCACTTT.

Details on this clonotype: A much larger clone differs by one base, so this may be a read error. J is TRBJ1-5 and V is TRBV30; D uncertain. Trimming cost V 1 base and J 2 bases, with 6 bases left between them. Germline CDR1 is GTSNPN and CDR2 is SVGIG (reference sequence). The CDR3 is 13 residues long. Here the CDR3 reads CAWSGYGNQPQHF. CDR3 coding DNA: TGTGCCTGGAGTGGGTACGGCAATCAGCCCCAGCATTTT.